Listed here are 18 T cell receptor beta chains from one sample, sequenced in a study of blood T cell repertoires in COVID-19. TCRdb keeps only in-frame clones here, not all; method: immunoSEQ multiplex PCR. The repertoire holds approximately 170,000 clones, with 70% to 85% as singletons. Sequenced: peripheral blood. These receptors came from a man between 60 and 70 years old who had recovered from COVID-19.

The rearrangement uses TRBV25-1 and TRBJ1-4; the match to TRBD1 covers 9 bases. V was clipped by 3 bases and J by 7 bases; unmatched bases: 6. The CDR3 has 15 amino acids. Germline V gene data show CDR1 as MGHDK and CDR2 as SYGVNS. DNA for the CDR3: TGTGCCAGCAGTGAGGAAGGGACAGGGCGTGAAAAACTGTTTTTT. It is translated as CASSEEGTGREKLFF. The full variable domain, in which reference TRBV25-1 and TRBJ1-4 provide the parts outside the CDR3, is EADIYQTPRYLVIGTGKKITLECSQTMGHDKMYWYQQDPGMELHLIHYSYGVNSTEKGDLSSESTVSRIRTEHFPLTLESARPSHTSQYLCASSEEGTGREKLFFGSGTQLSVL.

This clone was observed once. The gene calls are TRBV27 and TRBJ1-3, with D possibly being TRBD1 (5 bases). V lost 6 bases and J 2 bases, leaving 14 bases between the germline ends. CDR1 MNHEY and CDR2 SMNVEV come from the germline V gene (reference sequence). The CDR3 is 15 amino acids. CDR3 in amino acids: CASRPLGGTGNTIYF. CDR3 DNA: TGTGCCAGCAGGCCCCTGGGGGGAACTGGAAACACCATATATTTT.

The chain uses TRBV3-1 (or the pseudogene TRBV3-2) and TRBJ2-3; 7 nucleotides match TRBD2. CDR1 LGHDT and CDR2 YNNKEL come from the germline V gene (reference sequence). The CDR3 runs to 17 residues. The V segment lost 2 bases and the J segment 1 base; nucleotides outside the gene matches: 9. The CDR3 here is CASSQLAGPFGTDTQYF. CDR3 in DNA: TGTGCCAGCAGCCAATTAGCGGGTCCTTTTGGCACAGATACGCAGTATTTT.

The V call is TRBV2, the J call TRBJ1-2; tentative D call: TRBD1 (6 bases). V dropped 0 bases and J dropped 4 bases, with 6 bases sitting between them. The germline V gene encodes CDR1 SNHLY and CDR2 FYNNEI. CDR3 length: 13 residues. CDR3 residues: CASSEATGYGYTF. The CDR3 nucleotides read TGTGCCAGCAGTGAAGCGACAGGCTATGGCTACACCTTC.

The chain couples TRBV12-3 or TRBV12-4 to TRBJ1-1; D is unresolved. V lost 6 bases, J lost 7 bases, and 9 bases lay in between. This CDR3 has 11 residues. CDR3: CASRGRGEAFF. In DNA, the CDR3 is TGTGCCAGCAGGGGTAGAGGTGAAGCTTTCTTT.

V usage is TRBV2 and J usage is TRBJ2-2; tentative D call: TRBD1 (6 bases). CDR3 length: 16 amino acids. CDR1 and CDR2 from the germline V gene are SNHLY and FYNNEI. V lost 3 bases and J lost 0, with 11 bases in between. The CDR3 reads CASSDQGFSNTGELFF. As DNA, the CDR3 is TGTGCCAGCAGTGACCAGGGGTTCTCGAACACCGGGGAGCTGTTTTTT.

V gene TRBV7-9 combines with J gene TRBJ1-1, with a possible D match to TRBD1 (6 bases). Trimming shortened V by 2 bases and J by 5 bases, and 15 bases separated the two germline ends. The CDR3 is 15 amino acids. Germline V gene data show CDR1 as SEHNR and CDR2 as FQNEAQ (reference sequence). This chain's CDR3 is CASSLSPGQGTEAFF. CDR3 sequence (DNA): TGTGCCAGCAGCTTATCGCCGGGACAAGGTACTGAAGCTTTCTTT.

The V gene is TRBV6-2 or TRBV6-3, the J gene TRBJ2-7, with 9 bases lining up with TRBD1. The CDR3 is 16 amino acids. J lost 6 bases, V lost 2 bases, and 11 bases had no gene match. Germline CDR1 and CDR2: MNHEY and SVGEGT. The CDR3 protein is CASSYPSGTGSAEQYF. DNA of the CDR3: TGTGCCAGCAGTTACCCCTCCGGGACAGGGTCGGCCGAGCAGTACTTC.

The chain uses TRBV6-5 and TRBJ2-2, with 12 bases aligning to TRBD2. The junction had 9 bases not matched to a gene; V was cut back by 6 bases and J by 13 bases. The CDR3 is made up of 14 amino acids. Germline V gives CDR1 MNHEY, CDR2 SVGAGI. The chain's CDR3 is CASRQLAGGLRLFF. CDR3 DNA sequence: TGTGCCAGCAGACAACTAGCGGGGGGATTAAGGCTGTTTTTT.

The CDR3 nucleotides read TGTGCCAGCAGCTCCCCCGGGACATGGCAGCCCCAGCATTTT. This gives the protein CASSSPGTWQPQHF. This chain uses TRBV6-2 or TRBV6-3 with TRBJ1-5; a possible D gene is TRBD1 (6 bases). The CDR3 length is 14 residues. Trimming cost V 6 bases and J 7 bases, with 16 bases left between them. The germline V gene has CDR1 MNHEY and CDR2 SVGEGT.

This chain links TRBV6-5 with TRBJ1-2, with D unclear. CDR3 length: 13 amino acids. V was cut by 6 bases and J by 2 bases, with 10 bases left in between. Germline V gene sequence: CDR1 MNHEY, CDR2 SVGAGI. The CDR3 protein is CASRGSRNYGYTF. The CDR3 DNA follows: TGTGCCAGCAGGGGTAGCCGGAACTATGGCTACACCTTC.

The chain uses TRBV19 and TRBJ1-2; D is unresolved. Germline assignment: CDR1 LNHDA and CDR2 SQIVND (reference sequence). V was trimmed by 5 bases and J by 6 bases, leaving 19 bases between them. The CDR3 runs to 15 residues. The CDR3 DNA reads as TGTGCCAGTAGTCCCCTGGACCCCGCGGGGAATGGCTACACCTTC. Protein product: CASSPLDPAGNGYTF.

V is TRBV14 and J is TRBJ1-6, with D tentatively TRBD1 (6 bases). Trimming left V 1 base short and J 4 bases short, with 11 bases between. The V gene's germline CDR1 is SGHDN and CDR2 FVKESK. The length of the CDR3 is 16 residues. CDR3 DNA sequence: TGTGCCAGCAGCCAAGGTTGGACAGATTATAATTCACCCCTCCACTTT. This gives the protein CASSQGWTDYNSPLHF.

This chain joins TRBV6-5 and TRBJ2-7, with D perhaps TRBD2 (6 bases). The CDR3 runs to 12 residues. Germline V gives CDR1 MNHEY, CDR2 SVGAGI. The V gene lost 5 bases and the J gene lost 6 bases, with 11 bases spanning the gap. The CDR3 reads CASSRAGREQYF. The CDR3 nucleotides read TGTGCCAGCAGTAGGGCGGGGCGCGAGCAGTACTTC.

The chain carries TRBV19 and TRBJ2-4; the match to TRBD2 covers 16 bases. CDR3 size: 19 residues. Germline assignment: CDR1 LNHDA and CDR2 SQIVND (reference sequence). V was pared by 9 bases and J by 0 bases, with 11 bases of the junction left unmatched. The CDR3 loop reads CARQCPGLAGGIAKNIQYF. The CDR3 coding sequence is TGTGCCAGGCAGTGCCCGGGACTAGCGGGGGGGATAGCCAAAAACATTCAGTACTTC. The entire variable domain, with the rest obtained from reference TRBV19 and TRBJ2-4, is as follows: DGGITQSPKYLFRKEGQNVTLSCEQNLNHDAMYWYRQDPGQGLRLIYYSQIVNDFQKGDIAEGYSVSREKKESFPLTVTSAQKNPTAFYLCARQCPGLAGGIAKNIQYFGAGTRLSVL.

This clone was counted only a few times. The genes are TRBV4-1 and TRBJ1-1, with 7 bases that match TRBD1. This CDR3 is 18 amino acids long. Germline lookup yields CDR1 MGHRA and CDR2 YSYEKL. V was pared by 3 bases and J by 1 base, with 14 bases of the junction left unmatched. In DNA, the CDR3 is TGCGCCAGCAGCCACCCGAGGGTAGGGGGCCGACCGAACACTGAAGCTTTCTTT. Translating gives CASSHPRVGGRPNTEAFF.

The chain links TRBV27 to TRBJ1-2; D perhaps matches TRBD1 (5 bases). V was shortened by 6 bases and J by 6 bases, with 14 bases between the two germline ends. Germline assignment: CDR1 MNHEY and CDR2 SMNVEV (reference sequence). This CDR3 region has 13 residues. CDR3 sequence (DNA): TGTGCCAGCAGCCCAGGGTTTTGGGATGGCTACACCTTC. It codes for CASSPGFWDGYTF.

The V call is TRBV6-5, the J call TRBJ1-5, with a weak D call TRBD1 (6 bases). The CDR3 spans 14 residues. Germline V gene lookup returns CDR1 MNHEY and CDR2 SVGAGI. V shed 8 bases and J shed 5 bases, with 16 bases lying between them. The CDR3 reads CASSAASGDQPQHF. The CDR3 nucleotides are TGTGCCAGCTCGGCCGCATCAGGGGATCAGCCCCAGCATTTT.